This T cell receptor (beta chain) was identified in a study of cytomegalovirus exposure and HLA in healthy donors. Method: immunoSEQ multiplex PCR; TCRdb's copy keeps in-frame clones and lacks some. The sample lists about 110,000 clones; around nine tenths were seen once. Sequencing used PBMCs. This TCR came from a woman in her late teens or twenties in good health and CMV-seronegative.

The CDR3 DNA follows: TGTGCCAGCAGTTTACCGGGACAGGGACCCTACGAGCAGTACTTC. Residues: CASSLPGQGPYEQYF. The genes are TRBV27 and TRBJ2-7; 9 bases fit TRBD1. The CDR3 runs to 15 residues. Trimming removed 2 bases from V and 2 bases from J; junction bases left unmatched: 4. Germline V gene lookup returns CDR1 MNHEY and CDR2 SMNVEV (reference sequence).